Shown below are 32 T cell receptor beta chains from a single sample sequenced in a study of cytomegalovirus exposure and HLA in healthy donors. Primers included in the PCR were 60 Vbeta and 13 Jbeta primers. Repertoires were generated with immunoSEQ multiplex PCR, while TCRdb's copy carries only in-frame clones and drops some. The repertoire holds about 120,000 clones, 65% to 80% seen once, with roughly 3% in the top ten. Material: PBMCs. Receptors originate from a woman in her 40s in good health and CMV-seropositive.

The V call is TRBV15, the J call TRBJ2-7; the match to TRBD1 covers 9 bases. Germline loops: CDR1 LNHNV, CDR2 YYDKDF (reference sequence). The V segment lost 5 bases and the J segment 5 bases; nucleotides outside the gene matches: 7. CDR3 length: 14 residues. This chain's CDR3 is CATSVYRGRDEQYF. CDR3 bases: TGTGCCACCAGCGTTTACAGGGGGCGGGACGAGCAGTACTTC.

This sequence joins TRBV28 and TRBJ1-6; no clear D gene. CDR3 length equals 12 residues. Germline V gene lookup returns CDR1 MDHEN and CDR2 SYDVKM. Trimming left V 7 bases short and J 8 bases short, with 9 bases between. The CDR3 protein is CASKRVDSPLHF. Here the CDR3 DNA reads TGTGCCAGCAAGCGGGTTGATTCACCCCTCCACTTT.

The chain employs TRBV7-6 and TRBJ1-5, with 9 bases fitting TRBD1. The ends lost 8 bases at V and 4 bases at J; junction bases unmatched: 12. Germline V gene lookup returns CDR1 SGHVS and CDR2 FNYEAQ. The CDR3 covers 16 residues. CDR3 DNA: TGTGCCAGCGGGAGGGGGGACAGGGAGGGAAATCAGCCCCAGCATTTT. Its translation: CASGRGDREGNQPQHF. Drawing the rest from reference TRBV7-6 and TRBJ1-5, the complete variable domain is GAGVSQSPRYKVTKRGQDVALRCDPISGHVSLYWYRQALGQGPEFLTYFNYEAQQDKSGLPNDRFSAERPEGSISTLTIQRTEQRDSAMYRCASGRGDREGNQPQHFGDGTRLSIL.

V and J are TRBV9 and TRBJ1-1; 8 bases match TRBD1. This CDR3 region has 18 residues. CDR1 and CDR2 (germline): SGDLS, YYNGEE. J was trimmed by 5 bases and V by 0 bases; bases with no gene match: 15. The CDR3 DNA follows: TGTGCCAGCAGCGTAGGTCGATCACGGGACAGGAGGGGGACTGAAGCTTTCTTT. Its protein product is CASSVGRSRDRRGTEAFF.

The genes are TRBV7-2 and TRBJ1-1, with D perhaps TRBD1 (5 bases). Trimming stripped 1 base from V and 1 base from J, with 10 bases between. This CDR3 comprises 15 residues. Germline V gives CDR1 SGHTA, CDR2 FQGNSA. CDR3 in DNA: TGTGCCAGCAGCTTAGGCATTAGGGGGAACACTGAAGCTTTCTTT. It yields the protein CASSLGIRGNTEAFF.

The chain is built from TRBV30 and TRBJ2-2; D may be TRBD1 (6 bases). The CDR3 length is 14 residues. Germline-derived CDR1 and CDR2 are GTSNPN and SVGIG (reference sequence). Trimming removed 3 bases at V and 0 bases at J, with 8 bases between. Here the CDR3 DNA reads TGTGCCTGGAGCAGGGGAACGAACACCGGGGAGCTGTTTTTT. Its protein product is CAWSRGTNTGELFF. Full variable domain (rest looked up from reference TRBV30 and TRBJ2-2): SQTIHQWPATLVQPVGSPLSLECTVEGTSNPNLYWYRQAAGRGLQLLFYSVGIGQISSEVPQNLSASRPQDRQFILSSKKLLLSDSGFYLCAWSRGTNTGELFFGEGSRLTVL.

The rearrangement uses TRBV10-3 and TRBJ1-2, with 7 bases matching TRBD1. CDR3 length: 13 residues. V gave up 8 bases and J gave up 6 bases; unmatched junction bases: 9. Germline CDR1 is ENHRY and CDR2 is SYGVKD. Here the CDR3 DNA reads TGTGCCATCGGCCTAGGAGGGGGCCATGGCTACACCTTC. The encoded protein is CAIGLGGGHGYTF.

The chain uses TRBV5-6 and TRBJ2-1, with D maybe TRBD2 (5 bases). From germline, CDR1 is SGHDT and CDR2 YYEEEE. V lost 0 bases and J 0 bases, leaving 16 bases between the germline ends. This CDR3 region has 18 residues. CDR3 residues: CASSLELSVGASYNEQFF. The CDR3, as DNA: TGTGCCAGCAGCTTGGAGCTTAGCGTTGGTGCCTCCTACAATGAGCAGTTCTTC.

This clone has just a few counts. J is TRBJ2-1 and V is TRBV30; possible D gene TRBD1, 5 bases. Germline V lookup: CDR1 GTSNPN, CDR2 SVGIG (reference sequence). The V end lost 4 bases, the J end lost 2 bases, and 12 bases lay between the germline ends. There are 14 residues in the CDR3. This CDR3 is CAWNQGGPYNEQFF. In nucleotides, the CDR3 is TGTGCCTGGAACCAGGGTGGGCCCTACAATGAGCAGTTCTTC.

The genes are TRBV9 and TRBJ2-3; TRBD2 aligns across 11 bases. This CDR3 is built from 15 residues. V shed 2 bases, J shed 3 bases, and the junction held 2 bases outside the gene matches. The V gene's germline CDR1 is SGDLS and CDR2 YYNGEE. DNA for the CDR3: TGTGCCAGCAGCGTGGGACTAGCGGAGACAGATACGCAGTATTTT. Amino acids: CASSVGLAETDTQYF.

The chain is built from TRBV5-4 and TRBJ2-7; D might be TRBD2 (5 bases). Germline V CDR1 and CDR2: SGHNT, YYREEE (reference sequence). The CDR3 is 14 residues long. V shed 2 bases and J shed 8 bases, with 17 bases lying between them. CDR3 coding DNA: TGTGCCAGCAGCTTAGCGGCTCCGCCTGCCCAGCAGTACTTC. This encodes CASSLAAPPAQQYF.

The rearrangement links TRBV19 to TRBJ1-1; maybe TRBD1 (6 bases). Germline-derived CDR1 and CDR2 are LNHDA and SQIVND (reference sequence). This CDR3 region has 15 residues. Trimming removed 7 bases from V and 3 bases from J, with 18 bases in between. CDR3 DNA sequence: TGTGCCAGTACCCCTTTGACAGGACTTCACACTGAAGCTTTCTTT. Translation gives CASTPLTGLHTEAFF.

The chain links TRBV9 to TRBJ1-1; 7 bases agree with TRBD1. V shed 0 bases, J shed 2 bases, and the junction held 4 bases outside the gene matches. Germline loops: CDR1 SGDLS, CDR2 YYNGEE. The CDR3 sequence is 15 residues long. This CDR3 reads CASSVVRGRNTEAFF. The CDR3 coding sequence is TGTGCCAGCAGCGTAGTAAGGGGGCGAAACACTGAAGCTTTCTTT.

V and J are TRBV7-2 and TRBJ2-1; 8 bases align to TRBD2. CDR1 and CDR2 from the germline V gene are SGHTA and FQGNSA. V dropped 5 bases and J dropped 5; count of bases not matched to a gene: 11. The CDR3 has 16 residues. In nucleotides, the CDR3 is TGTGCCAGCAGCGATAGGACTAGCAAGGTCCACAATGAGCAGTTCTTC. This codes for CASSDRTSKVHNEQFF.

This sequence joins TRBV5-1 and TRBJ2-5; no reliable D call. The CDR3 length is 11 residues. V was pared by 4 bases and J by 2 bases, with 3 bases between. CDR1 and CDR2 (germline): SGHRS, YFSETQ. CDR3 DNA: TGCGCCAGCAGCCGTCAAGAGACCCAGTACTTC. Protein sequence: CASSRQETQYF.

V usage is TRBV7-9 and J usage is TRBJ2-6; 7 nucleotides line up with TRBD2. There are 17 residues in the CDR3. With 6 bases clipped from V and 2 bases from J, the junction kept 10 bases outside the gene matches. CDR1 is SEHNR and CDR2 is FQNEAQ in the germline V gene (reference sequence). The CDR3 DNA reads TGTGCCAGCAGTTTTAGCGGGCCGCGTCCTGGGGCCAACGTCCTGACTTTC. Its translation is CASSFSGPRPGANVLTF.

This chain links TRBV7-2 with TRBJ2-3, with D perhaps matching TRBD2 (5 bases). Trimming cost V 3 bases and J 3 bases, with 13 bases left between them. CDR1 is SGHTA and CDR2 is FQGNSA in the germline V gene. The CDR3 extends over 15 amino acids. DNA of the CDR3: TGTGCCAGCAGCTTCCAGGATGGCGGGACAGATACGCAGTATTTT. Translating gives CASSFQDGGTDTQYF.

This clone was observed a single time. The chain carries TRBV7-6 and TRBJ2-5; TRBD1 agrees at 7 bases. V was pared by 4 bases and J by 5 bases, with 7 bases of the junction left unmatched. This CDR3 has 14 amino acids. CDR1 SGHVS and CDR2 FNYEAQ come from the germline V gene. In nucleotides, the CDR3 is TGTGCCAGCAGCTGGCGAGGACAGGAGGAGACCCAGTACTTC. Protein product: CASSWRGQEETQYF. Using reference TRBV7-6 and TRBJ2-5 for the parts outside the CDR3, the full variable domain is GAGVSQSPRYKVTKRGQDVALRCDPISGHVSLYWYRQALGQGPEFLTYFNYEAQQDKSGLPNDRFSAERPEGSISTLTIQRTEQRDSAMYRCASSWRGQEETQYFGPGTRLLVL.

This clone was counted once. CDR3 nucleotides: TGTGCCAGCAGCAGCTACACTAGCGGCCTAGCCTACGAGCAGTACTTC. Translation gives CASSSYTSGLAYEQYF. The chain couples TRBV7-8 to TRBJ2-7, with TRBD2 matching 8 bases. The V and J ends lost 5 bases and 2 bases, in that order; junction bases with no gene match: 11. The CDR3 sequence is 16 residues long. Germline CDR1 reads SGHVS; CDR2 reads FQNEAQ. Filled out from reference TRBV7-8 and TRBJ2-7, the complete variable domain reads GAGVSQSPRYKVAKRGQDVALRCDPISGHVSLFWYQQALGQGPEFLTYFQNEAQLDKSGLPSDRFFAERPEGSVSTLKIQRTQQEDSAVYLCASSSYTSGLAYEQYFGPGTRLTVT.

The chain is built from TRBV28 and TRBJ1-5, with D unclear. CDR1 and CDR2 (germline): MDHEN, SYDVKM. The CDR3 is made up of 15 amino acids. Trimming left V 4 bases short and J 6 bases short, with 16 bases between. The CDR3 sequence is CASSSPVVSSQPQHF. The CDR3 DNA reads TGTGCCAGCAGTTCTCCAGTGGTTTCCAGTCAGCCCCAGCATTTT.

The chain employs TRBV16 and TRBJ2-7; 7 bases fit TRBD1. The germline CDR1 and CDR2 sequences are KGHSY and FQNENV. The CDR3 consists of 13 residues. After removal of 5 bases from V and 1 base from J, the junction contained 2 bases not matched to a gene. CDR3 nucleotide sequence: TGTGCCAGCAGCGGGACAGTGTCCTACGAGCAGTACTTC. This sequence encodes CASSGTVSYEQYF.

Only a few counts were recorded for this clone. The V call is TRBV19, the J call TRBJ2-1; D is possibly TRBD2 (5 bases). Germline V lookup: CDR1 LNHDA, CDR2 SQIVND (reference sequence). This CDR3 is 15 amino acids long. Trimming shortened V by 3 bases and J by 6 bases, and 15 bases separated the two germline ends. CDR3 region: CASSIGGVQSNEQFF. The CDR3 DNA reads as TGTGCCAGTAGTATTGGAGGAGTTCAGTCCAATGAGCAGTTCTTC.

The table lists this clone with a few counts. The chain joins TRBV6-5 to TRBJ2-3; possible D gene TRBD2, 6 bases. CDR3 size: 14 residues. Per the germline V gene, CDR1 is MNHEY and CDR2 is SVGAGI. The V end lost 5 bases, the J end lost 2 bases, and 11 bases lay between the germline ends. For the CDR3, the DNA is TGTGCCAGCAGTGACCGGGACTTCACAGATACGCAGTATTTT. This codes for CASSDRDFTDTQYF.

V is TRBV7-2 and J is TRBJ1-4; 8 bases are shared with TRBD1. The J segment lost 6 bases and the V segment lost 7 bases, leaving 4 bases of the junction unmatched. Germline V gene lookup returns CDR1 SGHTA and CDR2 FQGNSA. The CDR3 has 13 amino acids. DNA for the CDR3: TGTGCCAGCACCAGGGGGCCCGATGAAAAACTGTTTTTT. It codes for CASTRGPDEKLFF.

The V gene is TRBV7-9, the J gene TRBJ1-3, with D unclear. CDR3 length: 16 residues. CDR1 is SEHNR, CDR2 FQNEAQ, per germline (reference sequence). With 4 bases removed from V and 0 bases from J, the gap between germline ends came to 13 bases. CDR3: CASSSAGRRSGNTIYF. CDR3 bases: TGTGCCAGCAGCTCGGCAGGCCGTCGCTCTGGAAACACCATATATTTT.

This rearrangement joins TRBV6-5 to TRBJ1-1; tentative D call: TRBD1 (5 bases). V was pared by 6 bases and J by 8 bases, with 10 bases between. Germline V gene sequence: CDR1 MNHEY, CDR2 SVGAGI. This CDR3 comprises 11 residues. The CDR3 bases are TGTGCCAGCAGGCAGGGTCCCGAAGCTTTCTTT. Translated: CASRQGPEAFF.

The chain carries TRBV28 and TRBJ1-1, with unresolved D. Looked up from germline, CDR1 is MDHEN and CDR2 is SYDVKM. The length of the CDR3 is 11 residues. V was pared by 6 bases and J by 6 bases, with 8 bases between. The CDR3 spells CASRGRPEAFF. The CDR3 coding sequence is TGTGCCAGCAGGGGGAGACCTGAAGCTTTCTTT.

V usage is TRBV12-5 and J usage is TRBJ2-3, with 8 bases identical to TRBD1. CDR1 is LGHNT and CDR2 is FRNRAP in the germline V gene. The CDR3 runs 14 residues. J lost 6 bases, V lost 3 bases, and 5 bases had no gene match. The CDR3 sequence is CASGFRGQGDTQYF. CDR3 nucleotide sequence: TGTGCTAGTGGTTTCCGAGGACAGGGCGATACGCAGTATTTT.

CDR3 DNA: TGTGCCAGCAGTAAATGGGGACTAGCGGGAGGGCCCAACAATGAGCAGTTCTTC. Translation: CASSKWGLAGGPNNEQFF. This chain uses TRBV28 with TRBJ2-1; 16 nucleotides align to TRBD2. V shed 5 bases, J shed 5 bases, and the junction held 9 bases outside the gene matches. The CDR3 contains 18 residues. The germline V gene encodes CDR1 MDHEN and CDR2 SYDVKM.

The V and J genes are TRBV19 and TRBJ2-1; a weak D match, TRBD2 (5 bases). The CDR3 length is 16 residues. Trimming removed 3 bases at V and 2 bases at J, with 14 bases between. Germline loops: CDR1 LNHDA, CDR2 SQIVND (reference sequence). The CDR3 bases are TGTGCCAGTAGTATCGTCTTAGCGAATCCCTACAATGAGCAGTTCTTC. It translates to CASSIVLANPYNEQFF.

The J gene is TRBJ1-2, the V gene TRBV29-1; tentatively, D is TRBD1 (5 bases). The CDR3 is 13 amino acids. Germline V gene lookup returns CDR1 SQVTM and CDR2 ANQGSEA. V was shortened by 7 bases and J by 1 base, with 13 bases between the two germline ends. The CDR3 spells CSAAWQGNYGYTF. CDR3 DNA: TGCAGCGCTGCCTGGCAGGGTAACTATGGCTACACCTTC. The whole variable domain, filled in from reference TRBV29-1 and TRBJ1-2, reads SAVISQKPSRDICQRGTSLTIQCQVDSQVTMMFWYRQQPGQSLTLIATANQGSEATYESGFVIDKFPISRPNLTFSTLTVSNMSPEDSSIYLCSAAWQGNYGYTFGSGTRLTVV.

The rearrangement links TRBV2 to TRBJ1-5, with TRBD1 identical over 7 bases. V shed 6 bases and J 1 base; nucleotides not matched to a gene: 6. Germline V gene lookup returns CDR1 SNHLY and CDR2 FYNNEI. The CDR3 is 15 residues long. The DNA of the CDR3 is TGTGCCAGCAGAACGGACAGGAACAGCAATCAGCCCCAGCATTTT. Protein product: CASRTDRNSNQPQHF.